Presented here are 17 T cell receptor beta chains from one specimen sequenced in a study of cytomegalovirus exposure and HLA in healthy donors. This table comes from immunoSEQ multiplex PCR, and its TCRdb copy is limited to in-frame clones, with some not included. The table shows 150,000 to 200,000 clones, with around 84% occurring only once. The sequencing input was PBMCs. These receptors all stem from a woman in her twenties or thirties in good health and CMV-seropositive.

V gene TRBV5-6 combines with J gene TRBJ2-7; D is unresolved. The CDR3 extends over 13 amino acids. Germline-derived CDR1 and CDR2 are SGHDT and YYEEEE. The V gene lost 1 base and the J gene lost 6 bases, with 11 bases spanning the gap. The CDR3 protein is CASSLKAVREQYF. Written as DNA, the CDR3 is TGTGCCAGCAGCTTGAAGGCGGTACGCGAGCAGTACTTC.

The rearrangement joins TRBV7-9 to TRBJ2-7; 7 bases match TRBD1. Germline V gene lookup returns CDR1 SEHNR and CDR2 FQNEAQ (reference sequence). The V and J ends lost 1 base and 2 bases, in that order; junction bases with no gene match: 11. The length of the CDR3 is 17 residues. The CDR3: CASSLVSDGTAPYEQYF. The CDR3 DNA reads as TGTGCCAGCAGCTTAGTTTCGGACGGGACAGCTCCCTACGAGCAGTACTTC.

This clone appeared a few times. This chain links TRBV18 with TRBJ1-2; D ambiguous. The CDR3 is made up of 15 amino acids. Per the germline V gene, CDR1 is KGHSH and CDR2 is LQKENI. Trimming pared 3 bases from V and 7 bases from J, leaving 18 bases between. CDR3 loop: CASSPFTDISSGYTF. The CDR3 DNA is TGTGCCAGCTCACCTTTTACCGACATATCCTCTGGCTACACCTTC.

CDR3 loop: CASSIPGGRSYEQYF. For the CDR3, the DNA is TGTGCCAGCAGCATACCAGGGGGCAGGTCCTACGAGCAGTACTTC. The rearrangement joins TRBV5-6 to TRBJ2-7; TRBD1 matches at 8 bases. Germline trimming cut 4 bases from V and 1 base from J; bases unmatched to any gene: 7. The CDR3 has 15 residues. CDR1 and CDR2 (germline): SGHDT, YYEEEE.

Concerning this clone itself: Within the sample, other DNA sequences also encode this same CDR3. The chain combines TRBV28 with TRBJ1-2; unclear D gene. This CDR3 has 13 residues. V was clipped by 2 bases and J by 2 bases, with 6 bases between them. From germline, CDR1 is MDHEN and CDR2 SYDVKM. CDR3 sequence: CASSLGQNYGYTF. The CDR3 bases are TGTGCCAGCAGTTTAGGGCAGAACTATGGCTACACCTTC.

This chain connects TRBV28 to TRBJ1-2; weak D call: TRBD1 (6 bases). Between the trimmed V and J ends, which lost 2 bases and 1 base, there was a span of 14 bases. The CDR3 sequence is 16 residues long. Per germline, CDR1 MDHEN and CDR2 SYDVKM. CDR3 sequence (DNA): TGTGCCAGCAGTTTAGTAGGACAGATGAGTAACTATGGCTACACCTTC. Encoded protein: CASSLVGQMSNYGYTF.

The chain combines TRBV20-1 with TRBJ1-1; D remains unclear. This CDR3 contains 11 residues. Trimming removed 3 bases from V and 7 bases from J, with 9 bases in between. Per germline, CDR1 DFQATT and CDR2 SNEGSKA (reference sequence). CDR3 in DNA: TGCAGTGCTAGCCCGGGAATTGAAGCTTTCTTT. It is translated as CSASPGIEAFF.

The chain links TRBV13 to TRBJ1-2; TRBD1 matches at 9 bases. The CDR3 is 15 amino acids. The V gene's germline CDR1 is PRHDT and CDR2 FYEKMQ (reference sequence). The V and J ends lost 7 bases and 4 bases, in that order; junction bases with no gene match: 10. The CDR3 sequence is CASTLYRGRIYGYTF. The CDR3 DNA is TGTGCCAGCACCCTCTACAGGGGGCGGATCTATGGCTACACCTTC.

V gene TRBV13 combines with J gene TRBJ2-1; 8 positions match TRBD2. Germline loops: CDR1 PRHDT, CDR2 FYEKMQ (reference sequence). CDR3 size: 13 residues. The trim removed 5 bases at V and 13 bases at J, leaving 10 bases unmatched. The CDR3: CASSRAGVIEQFF. The CDR3 DNA reads TGTGCCAGCAGCCGAGCGGGAGTAATTGAACAGTTCTTC.

The chain couples TRBV30 to TRBJ2-1, with a tentative D call TRBD2 (6 bases). Trimming shortened V by 2 bases and J by 12 bases, and 17 bases separated the two germline ends. There are 13 residues in the CDR3. Germline assignment: CDR1 GTSNPN and CDR2 SVGIG (reference sequence). The CDR3 protein is CAWSPVEGVWQFF. In nucleotides, the CDR3 is TGTGCCTGGAGTCCCGTGGAGGGAGTGTGGCAGTTCTTC.

Of note for this clone: At one of its ends the junction is not consistent with the germline gene, which may arise from a read error. The V call is TRBV7-7, the J call TRBJ2-7; 14 bases agree with TRBD2. CDR1 SSHAT and CDR2 FNYEAQ come from the germline V gene (reference sequence). The CDR3 consists of 15 residues. CDR3 DNA: TGTGCTAGCAGCTCGGGGACTAGCGGGAGAGGCGAGCAGTACTTC. Encoded protein: CASSSGTSGRGEQYF.

The V and J genes are TRBV7-3 and TRBJ2-7; 9 positions agree with TRBD2. The CDR3 has 14 residues. CDR1 is SGHTA, CDR2 FQGTGA, per germline. V was clipped by 1 base and J by 4 bases; unmatched bases: 2. In DNA, the CDR3 is TGTGCCAGCAGCTTAATGGCGGGAGGGTACGAGCAGTACTTC. It encodes CASSLMAGGYEQYF.

The genes are TRBV10-2 and TRBJ2-7; D gene ambiguous. V shed 5 bases and J shed 2 bases, with 13 bases lying between them. CDR3 length equals 14 residues. The germline gives CDR1 WSHSY, CDR2 SAAADI. The CDR3 DNA reads as TGCGCCAGCAGTTTTGCGGAAACGACCTACGAGCAGTACTTC. Protein sequence: CASSFAETTYEQYF.

In regard to this clone: Compared with germline, one end of the junction differs, possibly owing to a read error. The chain has TRBV18 and TRBJ2-7; 10 bases are shared with TRBD1. CDR3 length: 14 residues. Germline-derived CDR1 and CDR2 are KGHSH and LQKENI. The CDR3 nucleotides read TGTGCCAGCTCCCCACGGACAGGGGGCTACGAGCAGTACTTC. This encodes CASSPRTGGYEQYF.

Comments on this clone: One end of the junction fails to match germline, which may point to a read error. This chain links TRBV5-1 with TRBJ2-7; D is ambiguous. Germline V gene lookup returns CDR1 SGHRS and CDR2 YFSETQ. The CDR3 is 15 residues long. In nucleotides, the CDR3 is TGCGCCAGCAGCTTTCAAGACCCCAATGGGCCCCCAGTGCACTTC. Protein sequence: CASSFQDPNGPPVHF. The variable domain in full, completed from reference TRBV5-1 and TRBJ2-7, reads KAGVTQTPRYLIKTRGQQVTLSCSPISGHRSVSWYQQTPGQGLQFLFEYFSETQRNKGNFPGRFSGRQFSNSRSEMNVSTLELGDSALYLCASSFQDPNGPPVHFGPGTRLTVT.

The chain employs TRBV5-1 and TRBJ1-2; tentative D call: TRBD1 (6 bases). V lost 1 base to trimming and J lost 5 bases, with 21 bases between them. The CDR3 loop spans 17 amino acids. Germline CDR1 is SGHRS and CDR2 is YFSETQ. The CDR3 DNA follows: TGCGCCAGCAGCTTGAACTCAGGACAGACGTTTGGGTATGGCTACACCTTC. Encoded protein: CASSLNSGQTFGYGYTF.

The V and J genes are TRBV7-8 and TRBJ2-7, with TRBD2 matching 9 bases. This CDR3 has 16 residues. V lost 5 bases and J lost 6; bases outside the gene matches: 14. Looked up from germline, CDR1 is SGHVS and CDR2 is FQNEAQ. The CDR3 here is CASSLSYGSGSLEQYF. In nucleotides, the CDR3 is TGTGCCAGCAGCCTCTCCTATGGTAGCGGGAGTCTCGAGCAGTACTTC.